This TCR beta chain was captured by sequencing in a study of cytomegalovirus exposure and HLA in healthy donors. Study findings and constraints: Later findings reportedly placed an Asian-associated ancestry cluster below the roughly 670-donor mean for N-insertions. Researchers reported in a later analysis that common viral pathogens appeared linked to several top clusters. Per a later analysis, 15,000 to 20,000 TCR beta sequences showed association with HLA alleles at 0.05 false discovery rate.

Comments on this clone: Its antigen is currently unknown.

PCR amplification relied on 60 Vbeta primers (plus 13 Jbeta primers). The data were produced by immunoSEQ multiplex PCR, yet TCRdb's version contains in-frame clones alone and is incomplete. The data hold approximately 70,000 clones, with roughly 81% observed a single time. The source material was PBMCs. This TCR derives from a human donor in good health.

CDR3 sequence reads: CSVKGGAGDTEAFF. The CDR3 region has the DNA TGCAGCGTCAAAGGGGGCGCCGGGGACACTGAAGCTTTCTTT. V is TRBV29-1 and J is TRBJ1-1, with TRBD1 identical over 7 bases. CDR3 size: 14 residues. The trim removed 6 bases at V and 3 bases at J, leaving 10 bases unmatched. Germline V lookup: CDR1 SQVTM, CDR2 ANQGSEA.